The clone carrying this TCR beta chain was seen only once. Antigen specificity is unknown. The sample originates from a study of cytomegalovirus exposure and HLA in healthy donors. This PCR relied on a set of 60 Vbeta primers and 13 Jbeta primers. Repertoires were generated with immunoSEQ multiplex PCR, while TCRdb's copy carries only in-frame clones and drops some. This sample carries 130,000 to 150,000 clones, around 79% of them seen once, and the ten largest clones take more than 0.75%. Study-wide findings and caveats: What a later analysis reportedly showed was that an Asian-associated ancestry cluster had fewer N-insertions than the approximately 720-donor mean. About 87% or about 30% of the time was how often most TCR beta V segments were productive, according to an earlier analysis.

The CDR3 runs to 17 residues. The germline V gene has CDR1 SGHRS and CDR2 YFSETQ. Sequenced input: PBMCs. The TCR sequence derives from a man younger than 30 in good health and CMV-seronegative. This sequence joins TRBV5-1 and TRBJ2-5; TRBD1 matches 7 bases. The end of the DNA aligns better with TRBJ2-7, so the J call may be wrong. The CDR3 spells CASSLNGQGVHPYEQYF. CDR3 DNA: TGCGCCAGCAGCTTGAACGGGCAGGGGGTACATCCCTACGAGCAGTACTTC.